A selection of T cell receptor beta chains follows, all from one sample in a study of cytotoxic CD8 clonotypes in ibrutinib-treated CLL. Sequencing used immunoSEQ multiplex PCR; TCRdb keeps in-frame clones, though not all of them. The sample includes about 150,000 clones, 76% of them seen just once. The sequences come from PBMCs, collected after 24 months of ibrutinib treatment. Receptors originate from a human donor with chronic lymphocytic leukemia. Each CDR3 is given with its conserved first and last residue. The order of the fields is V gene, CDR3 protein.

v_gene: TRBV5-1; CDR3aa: CASSVIRVGTEAFF
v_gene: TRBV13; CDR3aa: CASTHRSRTDTQYF
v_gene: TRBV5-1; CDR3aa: CASSSGAQGTQYF
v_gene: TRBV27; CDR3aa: CASSRTEEKLFF
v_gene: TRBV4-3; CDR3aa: CASSQGNRGVDTEAFF
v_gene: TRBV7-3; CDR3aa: CASSFLTFGETQYF
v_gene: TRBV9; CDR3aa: CASSAGQGAFGNSPLHF
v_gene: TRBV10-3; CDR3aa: CAISEGQLRTQYF
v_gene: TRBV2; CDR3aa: CASSETSGHPYEQYF
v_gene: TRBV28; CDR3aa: CASSPGGASSYEQYF
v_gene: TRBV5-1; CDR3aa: CASSPGGTTEQETQYF
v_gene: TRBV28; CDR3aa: CASSQGQGEAFF
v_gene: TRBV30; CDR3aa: CAWAIGETQYF
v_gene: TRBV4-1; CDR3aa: CASSQAFLTGQGGAYEQYF
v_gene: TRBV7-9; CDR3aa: CASSLPTGLHYGYTF
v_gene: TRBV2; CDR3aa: CASRQGWTDTQYF
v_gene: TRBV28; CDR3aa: CASSLRGYGYTF
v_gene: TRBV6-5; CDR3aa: CASSYFPTDTEAFF
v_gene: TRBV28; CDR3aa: CASSPSTGPHGYTF
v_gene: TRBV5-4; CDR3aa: CASRLQGAGANVLTF
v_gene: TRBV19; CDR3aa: CASTIGGFTEAFF
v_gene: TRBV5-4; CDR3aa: CASSRGGPDTQYF
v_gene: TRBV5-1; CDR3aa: CASSLEGDTQYF
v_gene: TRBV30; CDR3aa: CAWSVGTGLSTDTQYF
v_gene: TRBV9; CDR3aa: CASSVGTGVNEKLFF
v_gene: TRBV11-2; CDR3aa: CASSQTAYNEQFF
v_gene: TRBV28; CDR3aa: CASSFPGQLSGANVLTF
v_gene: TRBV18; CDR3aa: CASSPGELGIQYF
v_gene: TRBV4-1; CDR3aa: CASSPQGGGEKLFF